This TCR beta chain was identified during a study of cytomegalovirus exposure and HLA in healthy donors. In regard to this clone: What it recognizes is unknown.

Study-level results: In an earlier analysis, most TCR beta V segments were productive about 90% or about 30% of the time. With DRB1 most and HLA-C fewest, TCR association rates differed between HLA loci in a later analysis.

PCR used 60 Vbeta primers and 13 Jbeta primers. Sequencing was performed with immunoSEQ multiplex PCR; in TCRdb, only in-frame clones are kept and a portion is missing. This sample's table has around 58,000 clones. Trimming left V 7 bases short and J 0 bases short, with 12 bases between. The CDR3 is 14 amino acids. Germline V gene data show CDR1 as MNHEY and CDR2 as SVGAGI. Sequencing was done on a sample of PBMCs. The V gene is TRBV6-5, the J gene TRBJ1-1, with TRBD1 as a possible D gene (6 bases). This clonotype was obtained from a man in his fifties in good health and CMV-seropositive. This CDR3 is CASTGDRLNTEAFF. The CDR3 DNA reads as TGTGCCAGCACCGGAGACAGGCTGAACACTGAAGCTTTCTTT.